The 7 T cell receptor beta chains presented below share a single source sample, sequenced in a study of blood T cell repertoires in COVID-19. Some clones are missing from TCRdb's copy, which holds only in-frame ones; the method was immunoSEQ multiplex PCR. Counted here are 25,000 to 35,000 clones, 84% occurring once; the ten biggest clones make up around 15%. Sample: peripheral blood. These receptors were obtained from a man in his sixties or seventies with active COVID-19.

CDR3 bases: TGCGCCAGCAGCCCTCTCCTAGCGGGGGGGGCAGATACGCAGTATTTT. It specifies CASSPLLAGGADTQYF. The chain has TRBV5-1 and TRBJ2-3; 12 bases are a match to TRBD2. CDR1 SGHRS and CDR2 YFSETQ come from the germline V gene. This CDR3 is built from 16 residues. With 4 bases clipped from V and 4 bases from J, the junction kept 7 bases outside the gene matches.

The chain is built from TRBV3-1 (or the pseudogene TRBV3-2) and TRBJ1-3; unclear D gene. This CDR3 spans 12 amino acids. V shed 6 bases and J shed 6 bases, with 9 bases lying between them. CDR1 LGHDT and CDR2 YNNKEL come from the germline V gene (reference sequence). The CDR3 loop is CASSEGINTIYF. CDR3 DNA sequence: TGTGCCAGCAGTGAGGGAATAAACACCATATATTTT.

The J gene is TRBJ2-1, the V gene TRBV6-5; 7 bases are shared with TRBD1. Germline V gives CDR1 MNHEY, CDR2 SVGAGI. This CDR3 has 14 residues. V trimming: 5 bases; J trimming: 10 bases; junction bases outside the gene matches: 11. CDR3 protein: CASSSRQGRREQFF. The CDR3, as DNA: TGTGCCAGCAGTAGTCGACAGGGAAGAAGGGAGCAGTTCTTC.

This clone has only a few counts. This chain uses TRBV5-1 with TRBJ1-6, with 7 bases identical to TRBD1. Trimming took 4 bases from V and 6 from J; bases not matched to a gene: 4. This CDR3 contains 14 residues. Germline lookup yields CDR1 SGHRS and CDR2 YFSETQ. The CDR3 DNA is TGCGCCAGCAGCCTCGGGACAGCTAATTCACCCCTCCACTTT. It codes for CASSLGTANSPLHF. The whole variable domain, remainder taken from reference TRBV5-1 and TRBJ1-6, is KAGVTQTPRYLIKTRGQQVTLSCSPISGHRSVSWYQQTPGQGLQFLFEYFSETQRNKGNFPGRFSGRQFSNSRSEMNVSTLELGDSALYLCASSLGTANSPLHFGNGTRLTVT.

DNA for the CDR3: TGTGCCAGCAGCCAAGGACTAGCGGGGGGTGGGACCCAGTACTTC. Its translation: CASSQGLAGGGTQYF. The chain carries TRBV3-1 (or the pseudogene TRBV3-2) and TRBJ2-5, with 13 bases aligning to TRBD2. The J segment lost 7 bases and the V segment lost 1 base, leaving 3 bases of the junction unmatched. The CDR3 is 15 residues long. From germline, CDR1 is LGHDT and CDR2 YNNKEL (reference sequence).

V is TRBV5-1 and J is TRBJ2-7; 7 bases line up with TRBD1. Looked up from germline, CDR1 is SGHRS and CDR2 is YFSETQ. V trimming: 0 bases; J trimming: 2 bases; junction bases outside the gene matches: 2. The CDR3 is 14 residues long. CDR3 coding DNA: TGCGCCAGCAGCTTGGTTGGGACAGCCTACGAGCAGTACTTC. It codes for CASSLVGTAYEQYF.

The table lists this clone with a few counts. This chain joins TRBV7-9 and TRBJ2-7; TRBD1 agrees at 8 bases. The CDR3 totals 14 residues. Trimming removed 5 bases from V and 5 bases from J; junction bases left unmatched: 8. Germline V gives CDR1 SEHNR, CDR2 FQNEAQ (reference sequence). CDR3 DNA sequence: TGTGCCAGCAGCCCTGGACAGGGTATCGACGAGCAGTACTTC. It is translated as CASSPGQGIDEQYF.